The next 3 T cell receptor beta chains were all read from a single sample in a study of T cells in Graves' hyperthyroidism and ophthalmopathy. Amplification of TCR beta CDR3 regions was performed using RNA transcripts as template. A first-round RT-PCR of the TCR CDR3 used the HTBI primer set. TCRdb used MiXCR to reprocess the multiplex PCR reads, holding one entry per CDR3 protein. The sample carries 550,000 to 800,000 distinct CDR3 sequences, roughly 15% recorded once. The sequencing input was blood. The source of these receptors is a man younger than 35 with Graves' hyperthyroidism.

This clonotype was picked up a small number of times. The chain links TRBV20-1 to TRBJ1-1; no firm D call. This CDR3 is 13 amino acids long. The V end lost 2 bases, the J end lost 7 bases, and 14 bases lay between the germline ends. Per germline, CDR1 DFQATT and CDR2 SNEGSKA (reference sequence). CDR3 nucleotides: TGCAGTGCTAGATTATATGGTTTTGGTGAAGCTTTCTTT. It codes for CSARLYGFGEAFF.

This clonotype was picked up many times. The chain couples TRBV13 to TRBJ2-5; 10 nucleotides align to TRBD2. The length of the CDR3 is 15 residues. CDR1 is PRHDT and CDR2 is FYEKMQ in the germline V gene (reference sequence). V was clipped by 5 bases and J by 5 bases; unmatched bases: 8. In nucleotides, the CDR3 is TGTGCCAGCAGCCGGTTAGCGGGAGGTCATGAGACCCAGTACTTC. This codes for CASSRLAGGHETQYF. The full variable domain, rest sourced from reference TRBV13 and TRBJ2-5, is AAGVIQSPRHLIKEKRETATLKCYPIPRHDTVYWYQQGPGQDPQFLISFYEKMQSDKGSIPDRFSAQQFSDYHSELNMSSLELGDSALYFCASSRLAGGHETQYFGPGTRLLVL.

This clonotype is a singleton in its sample. Because it lacks the conserved phenylalanine or tryptophan at the end, this CDR3 is likely a read error. The chain combines TRBV7-2 with TRBJ2-5; no firm D call. The V and J ends lost 0 bases and 5 bases respectively, with 7 bases between them. Per germline, CDR1 SGHTA and CDR2 FQGNSA. The CDR3 sequence is 13 residues long. The CDR3 coding sequence is TGTGCCAGCAGCTTAGCGTGGATCGAGACCCAGTACCTC. Encoded protein: CASSLAWIETQYL.